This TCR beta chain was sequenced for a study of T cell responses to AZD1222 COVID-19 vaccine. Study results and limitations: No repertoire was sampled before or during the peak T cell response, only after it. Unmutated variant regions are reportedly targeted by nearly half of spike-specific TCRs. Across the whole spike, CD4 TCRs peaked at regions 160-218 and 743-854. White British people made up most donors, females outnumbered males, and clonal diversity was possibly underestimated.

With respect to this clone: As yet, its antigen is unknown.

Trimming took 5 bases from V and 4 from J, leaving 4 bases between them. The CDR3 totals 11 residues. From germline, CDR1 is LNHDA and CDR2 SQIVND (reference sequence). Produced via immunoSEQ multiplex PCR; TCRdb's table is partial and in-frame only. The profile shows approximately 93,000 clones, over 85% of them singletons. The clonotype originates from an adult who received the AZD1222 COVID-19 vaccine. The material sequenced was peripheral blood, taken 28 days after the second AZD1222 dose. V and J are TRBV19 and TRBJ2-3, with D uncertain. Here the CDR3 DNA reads TGTGCCAGTAGTTCCCCAGATACGCAGTATTTT. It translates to CASSSPDTQYF.